A single sample gave rise to the 9 T cell receptor beta chains below, sequenced in a study of blood T cell repertoires in COVID-19. Data came from immunoSEQ multiplex PCR; TCRdb stores just in-frame clones and leaves some out. Here the sample spans roughly 170,000 clones, under 85% being singletons. Sequencing was done on a sample of peripheral blood. The source of these receptors is a man in his sixties who had recovered from COVID-19.

This rearrangement joins TRBV4-1 to TRBJ1-2, with 8 bases fitting TRBD1. Germline lookup yields CDR1 MGHRA and CDR2 YSYEKL. V lost 1 base, J lost 4 bases, and 8 bases stayed unmatched. The CDR3 totals 16 residues. The CDR3 region has the DNA TGCGCCAGCAGCCAAGCCGGACAGGGTATTAGCTATGGCTACACCTTC. It is translated as CASSQAGQGISYGYTF.

The chain uses TRBV5-4 and TRBJ2-5, with 14 nucleotides matching TRBD2. The junction had 5 bases not matched to a gene; V was cut back by 4 bases and J by 9 bases. CDR1 and CDR2 from the germline V gene are SGHNT and YYREEE (reference sequence). This CDR3 has 14 amino acids. The CDR3 loop is CASSPRLAGGAQYF. The CDR3 nucleotides read TGTGCCAGCAGCCCGAGACTAGCGGGGGGGGCCCAGTACTTC.

This clone was detected once. This chain uses TRBV3-1 (or the pseudogene TRBV3-2) with TRBJ2-2; no reliable D call. There are 14 residues in the CDR3. V lost 7 bases to trimming and J lost 5 bases, with 14 bases between them. Germline assignment: CDR1 LGHDT and CDR2 YNNKEL (reference sequence). The CDR3 protein is CASTPLEITGELFF. Here the CDR3 DNA reads TGTGCCAGCACCCCACTCGAGATTACCGGGGAGCTGTTTTTT.

This sequence joins TRBV6-2 or TRBV6-3 and TRBJ1-5; D not certain. Trimming stripped 4 bases from V and 1 base from J, with 14 bases between. The CDR3 is 16 residues long. Looked up from germline, CDR1 is MNHEY and CDR2 is SVGEGT. CDR3 residues: CASSSYAGGSNQPQHF. Written as DNA, the CDR3 is TGTGCCAGCAGTTCCTATGCGGGAGGGAGCAATCAGCCCCAGCATTTT.

CDR3 protein: CASSQDSWAGGEQYF. The CDR3 DNA follows: TGTGCCAGCAGCCAAGATTCCTGGGCCGGGGGCGAGCAGTACTTC. The chain has TRBV3-1 (or the pseudogene TRBV3-2) and TRBJ2-7; weak D call: TRBD2 (6 bases). The CDR3 totals 15 residues. V was shortened by 0 bases and J by 6 bases, with 15 bases between the two germline ends. The germline gives CDR1 LGHDT, CDR2 YNNKEL (reference sequence).

This clone was counted only a few times. The rearrangement links TRBV27 to TRBJ1-1; a possible D gene is TRBD1 (5 bases). This CDR3 contains 14 residues. V was cut by 2 bases and J by 1 base, with 8 bases left in between. The V gene's germline CDR1 is MNHEY and CDR2 SMNVEV (reference sequence). The CDR3 reads CASSLTTANTEAFF. The CDR3 DNA reads as TGTGCCAGCAGTTTAACGACAGCGAACACTGAAGCTTTCTTT.

The chain links TRBV10-3 to TRBJ1-2; D remains unclear. The CDR3 is made up of 15 amino acids. Germline CDR1 and CDR2: ENHRY and SYGVKD. V lost 0 bases and J lost 1, with 9 bases in between. CDR3 residues: CAISESNSFNYGYTF. The CDR3 DNA reads as TGTGCCATCAGTGAGTCTAACAGCTTTAACTATGGCTACACCTTC.

This chain connects TRBV7-9 to TRBJ2-7, with 7 bases aligning to TRBD2. V trimming: 4 bases; J trimming: 6 bases; junction bases outside the gene matches: 18. The CDR3 totals 17 residues. Looked up from germline, CDR1 is SEHNR and CDR2 is FQNEAQ (reference sequence). Here the CDR3 reads CASSSGGGIGLLSEQYF. CDR3 nucleotides: TGTGCCAGCAGCTCCGGCGGGGGAATAGGCCTCCTAAGCGAGCAGTACTTC.

The chain uses TRBV5-1 and TRBJ2-1, with 8 bases lining up with TRBD1. Germline V lookup: CDR1 SGHRS, CDR2 YFSETQ. This CDR3 has 15 residues. Trimming removed 1 base from V and 2 bases from J; junction bases left unmatched: 2. The CDR3 coding sequence is TGCGCCAGCAGCTTGCTACAGGGGGCCTACAATGAGCAGTTCTTC. Encoded protein: CASSLLQGAYNEQFF.